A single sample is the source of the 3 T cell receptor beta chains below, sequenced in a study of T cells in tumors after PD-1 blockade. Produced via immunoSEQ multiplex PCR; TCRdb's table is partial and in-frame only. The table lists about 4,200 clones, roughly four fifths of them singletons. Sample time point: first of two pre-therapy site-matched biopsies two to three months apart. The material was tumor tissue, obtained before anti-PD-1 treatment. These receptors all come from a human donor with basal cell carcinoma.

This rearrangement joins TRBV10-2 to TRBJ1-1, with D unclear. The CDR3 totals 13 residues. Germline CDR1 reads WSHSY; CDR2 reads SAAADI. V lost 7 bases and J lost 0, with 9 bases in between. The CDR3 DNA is TGCGCCAGCACCGGCGTCATGAACACTGAAGCTTTCTTT. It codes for CASTGVMNTEAFF.

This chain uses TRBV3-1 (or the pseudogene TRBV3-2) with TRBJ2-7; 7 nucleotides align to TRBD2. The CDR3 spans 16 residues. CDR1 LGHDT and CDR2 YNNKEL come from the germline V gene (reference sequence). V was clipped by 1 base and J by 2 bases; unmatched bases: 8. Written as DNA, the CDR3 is TGTGCCAGCAGCCAAGCGGGGGGACGGAATACCTACGAGCAGTACTTC. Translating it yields CASSQAGGRNTYEQYF.

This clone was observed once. CDR3 sequence reads: CASSLGGAANYGYTF. The CDR3 DNA is TGCGCCAGCAGCTTGGGAGGGGCCGCTAACTATGGCTACACCTTC. The V gene is TRBV5-1, the J gene TRBJ1-2, with D tentatively TRBD1 (5 bases). Germline CDR1 reads SGHRS; CDR2 reads YFSETQ. The germline V and J ends were trimmed by 0 bases and 0 bases, with 9 bases remaining between them. This CDR3 contains 15 residues.